A single sample is the source of the 7 T cell receptor beta chains below, sequenced in a study of T cell repertoires in cytomegalovirus infection. TCRdb re-called the reads with MiXCR, one entry per CDR3 protein. The sample records 400,000 or so distinct CDR3 sequences, 30% to 40% being singletons. The specimen sequenced was PBMCs. Source of these receptors: a human donor in good health (CMV status not recorded). Some clones in this sample may be carry-over from other donors' samples.

The CDR3 DNA is TGTGCCTGGAGTTTGGGGATCGGGGAGCTGTTTTTT. Encoded protein: CAWSLGIGELFF. J is TRBJ2-2 and V is TRBV30; D is ambiguous. CDR3 length: 12 residues. The ends were cut back, 2 bases at V and 7 bases at J, with 8 bases in the middle. Germline V CDR1 and CDR2: GTSNPN, SVGIG (reference sequence).

The V gene is TRBV7-8, the J gene TRBJ2-7, with D perhaps TRBD1 or TRBD2 (5 bases each). CDR3 length equals 14 residues. V lost 8 bases and J 4 bases, leaving 18 bases between the germline ends. Germline lookup yields CDR1 SGHVS and CDR2 FQNEAQ. CDR3 sequence: CASSVGESGYEQYF. CDR3 DNA: TGTGCCAGCTCGGTGGGGGAAAGCGGATACGAGCAGTACTTC.

The rearrangement links TRBV6-1 to TRBJ2-1; 9 nucleotides line up with TRBD1. J gave up 9 bases and V 4 bases, and 7 bases lay outside the gene matches. CDR1 MNHNS and CDR2 SASEGT come from the germline V gene. CDR3 size: 14 residues. CDR3 coding DNA: TGTGCCAGCAGTGTGGGACAGGGTATGGTTGAGCAGTTCTTC. Translating gives CASSVGQGMVEQFF.

The genes are TRBV7-6 and TRBJ2-1; 10 nucleotides line up with TRBD1. J was trimmed by 2 bases and V by 4 bases; bases with no gene match: 5. Germline values: CDR1 SGHVS, CDR2 FNYEAQ. This CDR3 has 16 amino acids. This chain's CDR3 is CASSSWGTGAYNEQFF. The CDR3 DNA is TGTGCCAGCAGCTCTTGGGGGACAGGGGCCTACAATGAGCAGTTCTTC.

A word on this clonotype: This is likely a read error, given that the CDR3 carries no conserved phenylalanine or tryptophan at its end. Because the CDR3's place on the DNA is in doubt, the DNA is left out and the CDR3 is given as listed by TCRdb. The rearrangement links TRBV20-1 to TRBJ2-5; the table calls TRBD2, which could not be checked here. The CDR3 region is 15 residues in length, termini included. Germline values: CDR1 DFQATT, CDR2 SNEGSKA (reference sequence). The CDR3 spells CSANAGAGGRETRYL.

The chain couples TRBV4-2 to TRBJ1-6; D uncertain. Germline CDR1 and CDR2: LGHNA and YNFKEQ. Trimming removed 1 base at V and 7 bases at J, with 8 bases between. This CDR3 comprises 14 residues. The CDR3 spells CASSQATVNSPLHF. The CDR3 bases are TGTGCCAGCAGCCAAGCAACAGTCAATTCACCCCTCCACTTT.

The sample holds many counts of this clonotype. This rearrangement joins TRBV7-2 to TRBJ1-5, with D tentatively TRBD1 (6 bases). Germline V gene lookup returns CDR1 SGHTA and CDR2 FQGNSA. Trimming shortened V by 5 bases and J by 6 bases, and 17 bases separated the two germline ends. The CDR3 runs to 15 residues. The CDR3 DNA reads TGTGCCAGCAGCATCCGGGGGGGCCCGAGTCAGCCCCAGCATTTT. This encodes CASSIRGGPSQPQHF.